This TCR beta chain is drawn from a study of identical twins. This clonotype was seen only a few times. The CDR3 consists of 14 residues. V lost 1 base and J lost 7, with 8 bases in between. TCRdb processed the 5' RACE reads anew with MiXCR; each CDR3 protein has one entry. The table shows about 190,000 distinct CDR3 sequences, with around 15% occurring only once. These records were also assigned to another study, of T cells expressing NK-cell markers. That study reports: The study sequenced eight donors, seven HCMV-seropositive and one seronegative. Among several donors, these clonotypes also ranked first in the CD3+CD56-NKG2C+ fraction.

The sample was CD8+ T cells sorted from blood. The rearrangement joins TRBV12-3 or TRBV12-4 to TRBJ1-6; a possible D gene is TRBD1 (5 bases). The receptor was isolated from a woman aged 18-35 years in good health. CDR3 protein: CASSLGGANSPLHF. In DNA, the CDR3 is TGTGCCAGCAGTTTAGGAGGGGCGAATTCACCCCTCCACTTT.